What follows are 17 T cell receptor beta chains derived from one specimen sequenced in a study of neoadjuvant anti-PD-1 for oral cavity cancer. The table came from immunoSEQ multiplex PCR; TCRdb's copy has only in-frame clones and leaves some out. The table records 68,000 or so clones, approximately 85% of them present only once. Sample time point: after neoadjuvant nivolumab, at surgical resection. The sequencing used PBMCs, collected after nivolumab (anti-PD-1) treatment. These receptor sequences come from a person between 40 and 80 years old with oral cavity squamous cell carcinoma.

The rearrangement joins TRBV27 to TRBJ2-2; D is unresolved. The CDR3 extends over 14 amino acids. V was shortened by 7 bases and J by 1 base, with 10 bases between the two germline ends. The germline CDR1 and CDR2 sequences are MNHEY and SMNVEV (reference sequence). Here the CDR3 DNA reads TGTGCCAGCACCCGGACCTGGAACACCGGGGAGCTGTTTTTT. Translated, it gives CASTRTWNTGELFF.

The rearrangement uses TRBV5-1 and TRBJ2-3, with TRBD1 matching 10 bases. The J segment lost 4 bases and the V segment lost 5 bases, leaving 10 bases of the junction unmatched. The germline CDR1 and CDR2 sequences are SGHRS and YFSETQ. The CDR3 runs to 16 residues. The CDR3 nucleotides are TGCGCCAGCAGAGGGACAGGGGCTTTTGTGGCAGATACGCAGTATTTT. Amino acids: CASRGTGAFVADTQYF.

This rearrangement joins TRBV6-5 to TRBJ2-7; 8 bases agree with TRBD1. CDR1 and CDR2 (germline): MNHEY, SVGAGI. V lost 0 bases, J lost 7 bases, and 8 bases stayed unmatched. The CDR3 sequence is 15 residues long. The CDR3 sequence is CASSYSTQGGGEQYF. CDR3 in DNA: TGTGCCAGCAGTTACTCGACACAGGGGGGCGGTGAGCAGTACTTC.

This clone has more than one count but fewer than ten. The J gene is TRBJ2-7, the V gene TRBV27, with D tentatively TRBD1 or TRBD2 (7 bases each). This CDR3 region has 11 residues. Trimming shortened V by 9 bases and J by 7 bases, and 13 bases separated the two germline ends. Germline CDR1 and CDR2: MNHEY and SMNVEV (reference sequence). The CDR3 DNA is TGTGCCAGTCTCAGGGGGGGAGAGCAGTACTTC. Its protein is CASLRGGEQYF.

This chain connects TRBV4-1 to TRBJ2-1; a weak D match, TRBD2 (6 bases). Germline V gene data show CDR1 as MGHRA and CDR2 as YSYEKL. Trimming took 4 bases from V and 6 from J, leaving 10 bases between them. CDR3 length equals 13 residues. CDR3: CASSPGTVNEQFF. CDR3 nucleotide sequence: TGCGCCAGCAGCCCCGGGACTGTCAATGAGCAGTTCTTC.

This chain links TRBV10-2 with TRBJ1-5, with 7 bases that match TRBD1. Trimming removed 0 bases from V and 6 bases from J; junction bases left unmatched: 5. The CDR3 runs to 15 residues. The germline V gene encodes CDR1 WSHSY and CDR2 SAAADI. The CDR3 here is CASSESLTGSQPQHF. The CDR3 DNA reads TGCGCCAGCAGTGAGTCCTTGACAGGGAGTCAGCCCCAGCATTTT.

The CDR3 loop is CASSSGLADNEQFF. The CDR3 DNA sequence: TGTGCCAGCAGCTCGGGGCTAGCGGACAATGAGCAGTTCTTC. The chain employs TRBV5-4 and TRBJ2-1, with 7 bases matching TRBD2. The length of the CDR3 is 14 residues. V was pared by 3 bases and J by 5 bases, with 5 bases of the junction left unmatched. Germline-derived CDR1 and CDR2 are SGHNT and YYREEE (reference sequence).

The sample holds a few counts of this clone. The chain links TRBV19 to TRBJ2-1; 12 bases match TRBD2. Trimming took 7 bases from V and 8 from J; bases not matched to a gene: 6. The CDR3 runs to 14 residues. Germline CDR1 LNHDA, CDR2 SQIVND (reference sequence). The CDR3 sequence: CASMRTSGTYEQFF. As DNA, the CDR3 is TGTGCCAGTATGCGGACTAGCGGGACCTATGAGCAGTTCTTC.

The chain uses TRBV30 and TRBJ1-1; D uncertain. CDR1 and CDR2 from the germline V gene are GTSNPN and SVGIG (reference sequence). This CDR3 spans 13 amino acids. Trimming left V 2 bases short and J 1 base short, with 8 bases between. The DNA for the CDR3 is TGTGCCTGGAGTCGAGTTCGGAACACTGAAGCTTTCTTT. It specifies CAWSRVRNTEAFF.

The rearrangement uses TRBV5-1 and TRBJ1-5; D is unresolved. V lost 4 bases, J lost 1 base, and 12 bases lay in between. This CDR3 is 15 amino acids long. Per germline, CDR1 SGHRS and CDR2 YFSETQ. CDR3 sequence reads: CASSQVPGSNQPQHF. The DNA for the CDR3 is TGCGCCAGCAGCCAGGTCCCGGGGAGCAATCAGCCCCAGCATTTT.

This chain uses TRBV6-5 with TRBJ2-1, with D perhaps given as TRBD1 or TRBD2 (5 bases each). CDR1 MNHEY and CDR2 SVGAGI come from the germline V gene. V was cut by 6 bases and J by 11 bases, with 14 bases left in between. The CDR3 covers 12 residues. CDR3 bases: TGTGCCAGCAGCCGGGACCGAGACAAGCAGTTCTTC. Translating gives CASSRDRDKQFF.

This clone has only one observation. This rearrangement joins TRBV11-3 to TRBJ1-1; D call uncertain. V lost 2 bases and J 1 base, leaving 5 bases between the germline ends. Germline CDR1 SGHNT, CDR2 YENEEA. This CDR3 contains 13 residues. This CDR3 reads CASSLRRNTEAFF. The CDR3 DNA is TGTGCCAGCAGCTTAAGGAGGAACACTGAAGCTTTCTTT.

The gene calls are TRBV19 and TRBJ1-1; no clear D. CDR3 length: 15 amino acids. Germline-derived CDR1 and CDR2 are LNHDA and SQIVND (reference sequence). Trimming left V 1 base short and J 2 bases short, with 11 bases between. CDR3 bases: TGTGCCAGTAGTATAGCGCCGAAGGCTAACACTGAAGCTTTCTTT. Translating gives CASSIAPKANTEAFF.

V usage is TRBV27 and J usage is TRBJ2-5; tentatively, D is TRBD1 or TRBD2 (5 bases each). Looked up from germline, CDR1 is MNHEY and CDR2 is SMNVEV (reference sequence). The CDR3 spans 14 residues. V was trimmed by 6 bases and J by 1 base, leaving 12 bases between them. The chain's CDR3 is CASRRGPVQETQYF. The CDR3 DNA sequence: TGTGCCAGCAGGAGGGGCCCTGTCCAAGAGACCCAGTACTTC.

The CDR3 bases are TGTGCCAGCAGTCTGGGGGGAACCCAGCCCCAGCATTTT. Protein: CASSLGGTQPQHF. The V call is TRBV11-2, the J call TRBJ1-5, with TRBD1 as a possible D gene (5 bases). V lost 6 bases to trimming and J lost 7 bases, with 13 bases between them. The CDR3 totals 13 residues. The V gene's germline CDR1 is SGHAT and CDR2 FQNNGV. Using reference TRBV11-2 and TRBJ1-5 for the parts outside the CDR3, the full variable domain is EAGVAQSPRYKIIEKRQSVAFWCNPISGHATLYWYQQILGQGPKLLIQFQNNGVVDDSQLPKDRFSAERLKGVDSTLKIQPAKLEDSAVYLCASSLGGTQPQHFGDGTRLSIL.

The gene calls are TRBV5-4 and TRBJ2-5, with TRBD2 as a possible D gene (5 bases). Trimming removed 3 bases from V and 1 base from J, with 10 bases in between. The germline V gene encodes CDR1 SGHNT and CDR2 YYREEE (reference sequence). The CDR3 contains 14 residues. CDR3 sequence (DNA): TGTGCCAGCAGCTCAGCACTAGTCCAAGAGACCCAGTACTTC. Encoded protein: CASSSALVQETQYF.

J is TRBJ1-2 and V is TRBV19, with 7 bases matching TRBD1. CDR3 length: 13 amino acids. CDR1 and CDR2 from the germline V gene are LNHDA and SQIVND (reference sequence). The ends lost 5 bases at V and 8 bases at J; junction bases unmatched: 8. CDR3 region: CASSLRGRSGYTF. CDR3 coding DNA: TGTGCCAGTAGTTTGAGGGGGCGATCGGGCTACACCTTC.